Detailed here is one TCR beta chain. This specimen belongs to a study of OX40 agonist ivuxolimab in advanced cancers. The assay was immunoSEQ multiplex PCR, and TCRdb's table has in-frame clones only and misses some. This sample carries about 66,000 clones, around 84% of them seen once, and the ten largest clones take approximately 6.8%. The germline V gene encodes CDR1 MNHEY and CDR2 SMNVEV (reference sequence). CDR3 length equals 14 residues. V lost 6 bases and J lost 6, with 17 bases in between. The receptor's source is an adult with an advanced solid tumor such as melanoma, head and neck, liver or kidney cancer. The sequencing used CD4+ or CD8+ T cells sorted from blood, collected in a trial of the OX40 agonist ivuxolimab. This chain uses TRBV27 with TRBJ1-2; TRBD1 might be the D (6 bases). The CDR3 loop is CASSPLIGGHGYTF. CDR3 nucleotide sequence: TGTGCCAGCAGCCCCCTCATCGGGGGGCATGGCTACACCTTC.